This T cell receptor (beta chain) was recovered during a study of T and B cells in COVID-19 patients. As for the study in general: Critical illness requiring mechanical ventilation or extracorporeal membrane oxygenation affected 12 of 20 active-infection patients.

Multiplex PCR with BIOMED2 TRB-A/B primer pools amplified TRB rearrangements. Via MiXCR, TCRdb re-called the multiplex PCR reads, giving one row per CDR3 protein. The table records more than 9,500 distinct CDR3 sequences, approximately 29% of them present only once. This clonotype was picked up many times. Each TRB amplification used roughly 220-550 ng of genomic DNA from blood. The V gene lost 6 bases and the J gene lost 3 bases, with 8 bases spanning the gap. Germline V CDR1 and CDR2: LNHDA, SQIVND (reference sequence). This CDR3 has 12 amino acids. The V and J genes are TRBV19 and TRBJ1-1; D is undetermined. The sequence was obtained from a human donor who had recovered from COVID-19. Sequences were obtained from blood. CDR3 nucleotides: TGTGCCAGTAGCGGATATTACACTGAAGCTTTCTTT. It translates to CASSGYYTEAFF.